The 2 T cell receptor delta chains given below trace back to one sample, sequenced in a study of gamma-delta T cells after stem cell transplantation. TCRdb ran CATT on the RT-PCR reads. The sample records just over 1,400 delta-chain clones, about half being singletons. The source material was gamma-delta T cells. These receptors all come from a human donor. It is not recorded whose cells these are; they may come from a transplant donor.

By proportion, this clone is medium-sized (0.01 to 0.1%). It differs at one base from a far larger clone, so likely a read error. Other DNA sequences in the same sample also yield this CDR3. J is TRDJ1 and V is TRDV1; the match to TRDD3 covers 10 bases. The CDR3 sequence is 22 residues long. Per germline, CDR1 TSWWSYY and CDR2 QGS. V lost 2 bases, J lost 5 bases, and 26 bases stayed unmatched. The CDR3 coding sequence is TGTGCTCTTGGGGAAAGCCCTTCCCCCCGTCGGTGGGGGATACCCCGCGGGGATAAACTCATCTTT. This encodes CALGESPSPRRWGIPRGDKLIF.

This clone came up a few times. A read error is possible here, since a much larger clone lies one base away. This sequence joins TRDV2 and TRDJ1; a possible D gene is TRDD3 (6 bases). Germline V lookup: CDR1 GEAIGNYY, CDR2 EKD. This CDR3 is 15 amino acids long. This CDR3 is CACDSMGAYTDKPIF. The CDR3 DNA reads TGTGCCTGTGACAGCATGGGGGCCTACACCGATAAACCCATCTTT.